One and the same sample provided the 26 T cell receptor beta chains below, sequenced in a study of CD8+CD57+ T cells in acquired aplastic anemia. TCR beta VDJ and CDR3 were profiled, and genomic DNA was the template. Each CDR3 protein gets one entry after TCRdb re-called the reads with MiXCR. The sample gives around 180,000 distinct CDR3 sequences, about 64% of which show up once; 45% is in the top ten. Material for sequencing was sorted CD4+, CD8+, or CD8+CD57+ T cells (not recorded which) from PBMCs. Every receptor here comes from a human donor in good health.

This chain links TRBV12-3 or TRBV12-4 with TRBJ2-1; possibly TRBD2 for D (6 bases). The CDR3 contains 14 residues. V lost 7 bases and J 4 bases, leaving 14 bases between the germline ends. The CDR3 sequence is CASTGSGVYNEQFF. The CDR3 nucleotides are TGTGCCAGCACCGGTTCGGGAGTTTACAATGAGCAGTTCTTC.

The sample holds a few counts of this clonotype. The V call is TRBV30, the J call TRBJ2-1; D might be TRBD1 (5 bases). Germline V CDR1 and CDR2: GTSNPN, SVGIG (reference sequence). This CDR3 region has 13 residues. V was shortened by 2 bases and J by 10 bases, with 15 bases between the two germline ends. The CDR3 DNA follows: TGTGCCTGGAGTCCCCACTCCAGGGTCGAGCAGTTCTTC. Translating gives CAWSPHSRVEQFF.

The V gene is TRBV20-1, the J gene TRBJ1-1; D unresolved. V lost 6 bases and J lost 1, with 6 bases in between. Per germline, CDR1 DFQATT and CDR2 SNEGSKA (reference sequence). This CDR3 comprises 11 residues. The CDR3 nucleotides are TGCAGTGCCGGAAGGAACACTGAAGCTTTCTTT. Translated, it gives CSAGRNTEAFF.

In its sample, this clonotype was seen a few times. The V call is TRBV29-1, the J call TRBJ2-1; 10 bases align to TRBD2. Germline CDR1 is SQVTM and CDR2 is ANQGSEA. CDR3 length: 13 residues. The V gene end was trimmed by 4 bases and the J gene end by 7 bases; junction bases not matched to a gene: 4. The CDR3 bases are TGCAGCGTTGTAGGACTAGCGGAAAATGAGCAGTTCTTC. Encoded protein: CSVVGLAENEQFF.

The rearrangement uses TRBV19 and TRBJ1-3; a weak D match, TRBD1 (5 bases). Trimming shortened V by 9 bases and J by 4 bases, and 13 bases separated the two germline ends. The CDR3 covers 13 residues. Germline assignment: CDR1 LNHDA and CDR2 SQIVND (reference sequence). The CDR3 spells CASGVGDGNTIYF. The CDR3 DNA follows: TGTGCCAGCGGTGTGGGGGACGGAAACACCATATATTTT.

This clonotype was detected many times. Written as DNA, the CDR3 is TGCAGCGTCGCGGGGGCTAGCGGGAGGTACGAGCAGTACTTC. Translation gives CSVAGASGRYEQYF. This chain joins TRBV29-1 and TRBJ2-7; TRBD2 agrees at 11 bases. Germline loops: CDR1 SQVTM, CDR2 ANQGSEA. V lost 6 bases to trimming and J lost 4 bases; unmatched junction nucleotides: 8. This CDR3 is built from 14 residues.

This clonotype turned up a few times. The chain couples TRBV7-8 to TRBJ2-7; 11 positions match TRBD1. CDR3 length equals 15 residues. CDR1 SGHVS and CDR2 FQNEAQ come from the germline V gene. Trimming removed 5 bases from V and 4 bases from J; junction bases left unmatched: 7. The CDR3 DNA is TGTGCCAGCAGCCACGCGGGACAGGGGGTGTACGAGCAGTACTTC. It is translated as CASSHAGQGVYEQYF.

In this sample, this clonotype turned up a few times. The junction departs from the called germline gene at one end, perhaps through a read error. The J gene is TRBJ2-5, the V gene TRBV6-1, with D uncertain. Germline CDR1 MNHNS, CDR2 SASEGT. The length of the CDR3 is 15 residues. The CDR3 region is CAISESQESRETQYF. The CDR3 nucleotides read TGTGCCATCAGTGAGTCGCAGGAATCAAGGGAGACCCAGTACTTC.

The CDR3 nucleotides are TGTGCCAGCAGCATTGGGACTAGCGGGATGGTCTACGAGCAGTACTTC. Protein sequence: CASSIGTSGMVYEQYF. The chain recombines TRBV11-2 with TRBJ2-7, with 13 bases identical to TRBD2. CDR1 is SGHAT, CDR2 FQNNGV, per germline. This CDR3 spans 16 amino acids. J was trimmed by 3 bases and V by 5 bases; bases with no gene match: 7.

Comment on this clonotype: One end of the junction is discordant with germline, which a read error may explain. The J gene is TRBJ1-3, the V gene TRBV7-7, with no clear D. CDR1 is SSHAT, CDR2 FNYEAQ, per germline (reference sequence). The CDR3 has 14 amino acids. CDR3 sequence: CASSLDVTGNTIYF. CDR3 nucleotides: TGTGCTAGCAGCCTCGACGTGACGGGAAACACCATATATTTT.

The chain recombines TRBV2 with TRBJ1-5; TRBD1 agrees at 10 bases. The CDR3 has 15 amino acids. Trimming cost V 4 bases and J 1 base; bases outside gene matches: 1. CDR1 and CDR2 (germline): SNHLY, FYNNEI. CDR3 residues: CASSGTGGSNQPQHF. DNA of the CDR3: TGTGCCAGCAGTGGGACAGGGGGAAGCAATCAGCCCCAGCATTTT.

The chain joins TRBV7-2 to TRBJ2-1, with 11 bases matching TRBD2. The CDR3 has 17 residues. V dropped 4 bases and J dropped 7; count of bases not matched to a gene: 12. Germline V lookup: CDR1 SGHTA, CDR2 FQGNSA. CDR3 sequence (DNA): TGTGCCAGCAGCTCCCTAGCGGGAGGAAGTGGTGGGAATGAGCAGTTCTTC. It encodes CASSSLAGGSGGNEQFF.

The genes are TRBV20-1 and TRBJ1-2; possibly TRBD1 for D (5 bases). Trimming left V 5 bases short and J 3 bases short, with 16 bases between. This CDR3 region has 14 residues. CDR1 and CDR2 from the germline V gene are DFQATT and SNEGSKA (reference sequence). In DNA form, the CDR3 reads TGCAGTGCTGACCCGAGAGGGACCGACTATGGCTACACCTTC. It translates to CSADPRGTDYGYTF.

The chain joins TRBV20-1 to TRBJ2-3, with 13 bases aligning to TRBD2. The CDR3 extends over 17 amino acids. Losses at the gene ends were 5 bases for V and 1 base for J; bases not matched to a gene: 9. Germline values: CDR1 DFQATT, CDR2 SNEGSKA (reference sequence). DNA of the CDR3: TGCAGTGCTCTTCAGACTAGCGGGGGGTGGGGCACAGATACGCAGTATTTT. Its protein is CSALQTSGGWGTDTQYF.

This chain links TRBV7-8 with TRBJ2-3; 8 bases line up with TRBD1. J was trimmed by 6 bases and V by 7 bases; bases with no gene match: 3. The CDR3 covers 12 residues. Germline CDR1 reads SGHVS; CDR2 reads FQNEAQ. The CDR3 loop reads CASTGGGDTQYF. CDR3 DNA: TGTGCCAGCACAGGGGGCGGTGATACGCAGTATTTT.

The chain combines TRBV29-1 with TRBJ1-2; possibly TRBD1 for D (5 bases). Trimming removed 3 bases from V and 3 bases from J, with 8 bases in between. Germline CDR1 and CDR2: SQVTM and ANQGSEA. This CDR3 spans 12 amino acids. Written as DNA, the CDR3 is TGCAGCGTTGAGGGGGAATACTATGGCTACACCTTC. Protein sequence: CSVEGEYYGYTF.

The V gene is TRBV7-9, the J gene TRBJ2-2; D gene unclear. The length of the CDR3 is 14 residues. Germline V CDR1 and CDR2: SEHNR, FQNEAQ (reference sequence). Trimming removed 1 base at V and 8 bases at J, with 11 bases between. This CDR3 reads CASSLVLGSGELFF. DNA of the CDR3: TGTGCCAGCAGCTTAGTGCTGGGGTCTGGGGAGCTGTTTTTT.

This clonotype was detected only a few times. This chain uses TRBV27 with TRBJ2-7; D not resolved. The V end was cut by 3 bases, the J end by 2 bases, with 11 bases between. This CDR3 is 14 amino acids long. Germline V CDR1 and CDR2: MNHEY, SMNVEV (reference sequence). The CDR3 region is CASSFGHGPYEQYF. CDR3 DNA: TGTGCCAGCAGTTTTGGTCACGGACCCTACGAGCAGTACTTC.

This chain uses TRBV29-1 with TRBJ2-7, with D unresolved. Trimming removed 6 bases from V and 2 bases from J, with 8 bases in between. The germline CDR1 and CDR2 sequences are SQVTM and ANQGSEA. This CDR3 region has 11 residues. CDR3 nucleotide sequence: TGCAGCGTGAAACGGGCCTACGAGCAGTACTTC. Amino acids: CSVKRAYEQYF.

The rearrangement links TRBV13 to TRBJ2-7; D remains ambiguous. The CDR3 spans 14 residues. The germline gives CDR1 PRHDT, CDR2 FYEKMQ (reference sequence). V lost 3 bases to trimming and J lost 3 bases, with 12 bases between them. CDR3 DNA sequence: TGTGCCAGCAGCTTCGATGTCGACGACTACGAGCAGTACTTC. It yields the protein CASSFDVDDYEQYF.

Points on this clonotype: As the CDR3 is not closed by the conserved phenylalanine or tryptophan, this likely results from a read error. It is unclear where the CDR3 begins or ends on the DNA, so no DNA is shown, and the CDR3 is as TCRdb lists it. V usage is TRBV7-9 and J usage is TRBJ2-7; TRBD1 was called by the table and not checked on the DNA. The CDR3 is 14 amino acids long, termini counted. Germline-derived CDR1 and CDR2 are SEHNR and FQNEAQ (reference sequence). The CDR3 sequence: CASSQFGGSPGQVS.

This clonotype showed up just a few times. The V and J genes are TRBV15 and TRBJ1-3; no firm D call. The CDR3 has 15 amino acids. Trimming shortened V by 3 bases and J by 1 base, and 10 bases separated the two germline ends. Germline V lookup: CDR1 LNHNV, CDR2 YYDKDF (reference sequence). As DNA, the CDR3 is TGTGCCACCAGCAGGGATAAGGGTTCTGGAAACACCATATATTTT. The encoded protein is CATSRDKGSGNTIYF.

This clonotype was counted between two and nine times. The rearrangement links TRBV4-3 to TRBJ2-1, with 11 bases lining up with TRBD2. The CDR3 covers 17 residues. The J segment lost 8 bases and the V segment lost 0 bases, leaving 9 bases of the junction unmatched. Germline loops: CDR1 LGHNA, CDR2 YSLEER. CDR3 sequence reads: CASSQDTLSGGAHEQFF. The CDR3 DNA reads as TGCGCCAGCAGCCAAGATACCCTTAGCGGGGGGGCCCATGAGCAGTTCTTC.

As for this clonotype: This may be a read error: a much more frequent sequence differs by one nucleotide. The chain is built from TRBV20-1 and TRBJ2-2, with TRBD2 matching 7 bases. CDR3 length: 16 amino acids. Germline lookup yields CDR1 DFQATT and CDR2 SNEGSKA (reference sequence). CDR3 sequence reads: CSARDISGRYTGELLF. CDR3 coding DNA: TGCAGTGCTAGAGATATTAGCGGGCGGTACACCGGGGAGCTGCTTTTT.

V is TRBV19 and J is TRBJ2-3; 8 bases agree with TRBD1. With 5 bases clipped from V and 3 bases from J, the junction kept 7 bases outside the gene matches. CDR3 length: 15 residues. The germline V gene has CDR1 LNHDA and CDR2 SQIVND (reference sequence). DNA for the CDR3: TGTGCCAGTAGTCAAGACAGGGGTTGGACAGATACGCAGTATTTT. Translated: CASSQDRGWTDTQYF.

V and J are TRBV20-1 and TRBJ2-1; D gene unclear. This CDR3 region has 11 residues. Germline V lookup: CDR1 DFQATT, CDR2 SNEGSKA (reference sequence). Trimming left V 6 bases short and J 10 bases short, with 13 bases between. As DNA, the CDR3 is TGCAGTGCAGCCCCGGTGGAGGAGCAGTTCTTC. This sequence encodes CSAAPVEEQFF.